Shown below are 8 T cell receptor beta chains from a single sample sequenced in a study of T cells in Graves' hyperthyroidism and ophthalmopathy. Amplification targeted TCR beta CDR3 regions from RNA transcripts. In the first-round RT-PCR of the TCR CDR3, the HTBI primer set was used. MiXCR, run by TCRdb on the multiplex PCR reads, gives a single entry per CDR3 protein. The sample records roughly 500,000 distinct CDR3 sequences, 15% to 20% being singletons. Source material: blood. The receptors derive from a woman in her 30s with Graves' ophthalmopathy.

The gene calls are TRBV9 and TRBJ2-7; 14 bases fit TRBD2. The CDR3 has 15 amino acids. The V gene's germline CDR1 is SGDLS and CDR2 YYNGEE. The ends lost 4 bases at V and 7 bases at J; junction bases unmatched: 7. The CDR3 DNA reads TGTGCCAGCAGCCCCAGACTAGCGGGAGGGTTAGAGCAGTACTTC. The encoded protein is CASSPRLAGGLEQYF.

At least ten counts were recorded for this clonotype. J is TRBJ2-7 and V is TRBV27; D is possibly TRBD1 (6 bases). The CDR3 covers 14 residues. V lost 3 bases, J lost 2 bases, and 11 bases lay in between. The V gene's germline CDR1 is MNHEY and CDR2 SMNVEV (reference sequence). For the CDR3, the DNA is TGTGCCAGCAGTTTCACAGGGACCACCTACGAGCAGTACTTC. It yields the protein CASSFTGTTYEQYF.

This clonotype was seen only a few times. The V call is TRBV6-2 or TRBV6-3, the J call TRBJ2-1, with no clear D. The germline V gene encodes CDR1 MNHEY and CDR2 SVGEGT. V was pared by 6 bases and J by 3 bases, with 15 bases between. There are 15 residues in the CDR3. The CDR3 here is CASSDQDGGYNEQFF. CDR3 coding DNA: TGTGCCAGCAGCGACCAGGATGGTGGCTACAATGAGCAGTTCTTC.

V is TRBV19 and J is TRBJ2-1; D possibly corresponds to TRBD1 (5 bases). Germline V lookup: CDR1 LNHDA, CDR2 SQIVND (reference sequence). The CDR3 is made up of 16 amino acids. Deletions cut 3 bases from V and 7 bases from J, with 19 bases between. The CDR3 coding sequence is TGTGCCAGTAGTATTCTGGCAGGGCTGGTCTCGAATGAGCAGTTCTTC. Its translation: CASSILAGLVSNEQFF. Based on the CDR3 plus reference TRBV19 and TRBJ2-1, the full variable domain is DGGITQSPKYLFRKEGQNVTLSCEQNLNHDAMYWYRQDPGQGLRLIYYSQIVNDFQKGDIAEGYSVSREKKESFPLTVTSAQKNPTAFYLCASSILAGLVSNEQFFGPGTRLTVL.

The chain joins TRBV6-2 or TRBV6-3 to TRBJ1-4; TRBD1 is a possible D gene (5 bases). This CDR3 region has 13 residues. CDR1 is MNHEY and CDR2 is SVGEGT in the germline V gene. Trimming removed 7 bases from V and 8 bases from J, with 14 bases in between. The CDR3 reads CASNYGGDEKLFF. Written as DNA, the CDR3 is TGTGCCAGCAATTATGGAGGGGACGAAAAACTGTTTTTT.

This clonotype was seen a few times. This sequence joins TRBV5-1 and TRBJ2-3, with a possible D match to TRBD2 (6 bases). Germline CDR1 reads SGHRS; CDR2 reads YFSETQ. This CDR3 is 15 amino acids long. The V and J ends lost 4 bases and 4 bases respectively, with 16 bases between them. The CDR3: CASSPGLPPPDTQYF. The CDR3 DNA is TGCGCCAGCAGCCCGGGACTTCCGCCCCCAGATACGCAGTATTTT. The full variable domain, in which reference TRBV5-1 and TRBJ2-3 provide the parts outside the CDR3, is KAGVTQTPRYLIKTRGQQVTLSCSPISGHRSVSWYQQTPGQGLQFLFEYFSETQRNKGNFPGRFSGRQFSNSRSEMNVSTLELGDSALYLCASSPGLPPPDTQYFGPGTRLTVL.

This clonotype was seen at least ten times. The chain has TRBV20-1 and TRBJ2-7; 11 positions match TRBD2. The trim removed 5 bases at V and 5 bases at J, leaving 5 bases unmatched. This CDR3 has 13 amino acids. The germline gives CDR1 DFQATT, CDR2 SNEGSKA (reference sequence). The CDR3 bases are TGCAGTGCTGTAGCGGGAGGGCCTAACGAGCAGTACTTC. This translates into CSAVAGGPNEQYF.

This clonotype was seen a handful of times. The conserved closing phenylalanine or tryptophan is absent in this CDR3, likely reflecting a read error. This chain joins TRBV6-5 and TRBJ1-2; TRBD1 might be the D (5 bases). Germline loops: CDR1 MNHEY, CDR2 SVGAGI. The V end lost 2 bases, the J end lost 3 bases, and 16 bases lay between the germline ends. CDR3 size: 16 residues. The CDR3 protein is CASSYTGLHPDYGYTS. The CDR3, as DNA: TGTGCCAGCAGTTACACGGGACTTCACCCCGACTATGGCTACACCTCC.